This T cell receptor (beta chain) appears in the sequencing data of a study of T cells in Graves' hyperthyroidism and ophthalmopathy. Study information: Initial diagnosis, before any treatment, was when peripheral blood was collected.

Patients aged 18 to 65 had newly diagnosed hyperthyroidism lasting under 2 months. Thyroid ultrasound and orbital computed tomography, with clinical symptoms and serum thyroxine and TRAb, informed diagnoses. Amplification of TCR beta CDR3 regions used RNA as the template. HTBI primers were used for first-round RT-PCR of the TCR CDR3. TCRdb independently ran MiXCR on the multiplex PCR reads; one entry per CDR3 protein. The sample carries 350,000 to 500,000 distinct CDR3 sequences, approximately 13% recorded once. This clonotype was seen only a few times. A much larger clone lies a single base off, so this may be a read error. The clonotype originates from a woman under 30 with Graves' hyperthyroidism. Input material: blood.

Written as DNA, the CDR3 is TGTGCCAGCAGCTTACACCGGGGAGATACGCAGTATTTT. Protein sequence: CASSLHRGDTQYF. This sequence joins TRBV5-5 and TRBJ2-3; D perhaps matches TRBD2 (5 bases). CDR3 length equals 13 residues. V shed 2 bases and J shed 5 bases, with 9 bases lying between them. Germline CDR1 and CDR2: SGHKS and YYEKEE (reference sequence).